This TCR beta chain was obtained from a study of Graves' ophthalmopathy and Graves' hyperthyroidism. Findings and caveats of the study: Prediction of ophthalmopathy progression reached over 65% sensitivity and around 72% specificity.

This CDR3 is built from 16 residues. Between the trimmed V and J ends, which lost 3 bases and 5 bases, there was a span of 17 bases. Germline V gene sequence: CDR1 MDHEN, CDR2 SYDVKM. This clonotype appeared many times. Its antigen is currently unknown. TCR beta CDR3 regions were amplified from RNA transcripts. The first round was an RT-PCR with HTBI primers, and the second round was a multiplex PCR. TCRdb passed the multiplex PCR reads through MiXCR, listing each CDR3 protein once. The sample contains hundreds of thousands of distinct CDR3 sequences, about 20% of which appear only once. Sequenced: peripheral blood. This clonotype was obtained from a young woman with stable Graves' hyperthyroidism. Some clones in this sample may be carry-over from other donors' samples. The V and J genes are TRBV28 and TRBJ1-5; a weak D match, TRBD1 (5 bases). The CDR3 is CASSLPTGAAYQPQHF. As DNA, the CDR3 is TGTGCCAGCAGTTTGCCTACCGGGGCAGCCTATCAGCCCCAGCATTTT.